This TCR beta chain was found in a study of blood T cell repertoires in COVID-19. Background on the study: There were acute and convalescent COVID-19 samples, and they came from the United States, Italy and Spain. Sources were T cells, B-cell-depleted T cells, or PBMCs; the material itself was cDNA or gDNA.

As handled by the study authors: Amplification from reference gene primers served as the basis for estimated nucleated cell counts. The repertoire was sequenced with immunoSEQ multiplex PCR; TCRdb's copy has only in-frame clones and lacks some. V, J and clone size are taken as reported in that table, and D and trimming were inferred from the DNA itself. In the table there are 280,000 or so clones, around 86% of which are singletons. The CDR3 is 15 amino acids. The germline V gene has CDR1 WNHNN and CDR2 SYGVQD (reference sequence). With 0 bases clipped from V and 4 bases from J, the junction kept 4 bases outside the gene matches.

Sample: peripheral blood. The sequence was collected from a human donor in a cohort sampled during active COVID-19. The genes are TRBV10-1 and TRBJ2-7; 9 nucleotides align to TRBD2. This CDR3 is CASSESLAGSYEQYF. Written as DNA, the CDR3 is TGCGCCAGCAGTGAGTCGCTAGCGGGAAGTTACGAGCAGTACTTC.